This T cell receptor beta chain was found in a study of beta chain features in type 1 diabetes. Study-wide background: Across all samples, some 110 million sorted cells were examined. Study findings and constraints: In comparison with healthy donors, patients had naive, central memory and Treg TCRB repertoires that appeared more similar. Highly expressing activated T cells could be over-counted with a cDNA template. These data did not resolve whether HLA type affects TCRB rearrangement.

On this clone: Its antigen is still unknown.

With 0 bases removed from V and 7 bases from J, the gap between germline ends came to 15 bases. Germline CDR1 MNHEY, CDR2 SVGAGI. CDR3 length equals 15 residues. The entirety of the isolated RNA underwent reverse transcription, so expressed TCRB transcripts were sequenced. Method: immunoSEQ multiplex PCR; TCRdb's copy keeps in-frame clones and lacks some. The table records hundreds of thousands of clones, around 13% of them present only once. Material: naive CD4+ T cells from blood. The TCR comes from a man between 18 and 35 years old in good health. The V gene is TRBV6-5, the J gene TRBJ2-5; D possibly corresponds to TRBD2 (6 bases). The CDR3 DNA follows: TGTGCCAGCAGTTACTCGAACCGGGGGTTTGTGACCCAGTACTTC. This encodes CASSYSNRGFVTQYF.